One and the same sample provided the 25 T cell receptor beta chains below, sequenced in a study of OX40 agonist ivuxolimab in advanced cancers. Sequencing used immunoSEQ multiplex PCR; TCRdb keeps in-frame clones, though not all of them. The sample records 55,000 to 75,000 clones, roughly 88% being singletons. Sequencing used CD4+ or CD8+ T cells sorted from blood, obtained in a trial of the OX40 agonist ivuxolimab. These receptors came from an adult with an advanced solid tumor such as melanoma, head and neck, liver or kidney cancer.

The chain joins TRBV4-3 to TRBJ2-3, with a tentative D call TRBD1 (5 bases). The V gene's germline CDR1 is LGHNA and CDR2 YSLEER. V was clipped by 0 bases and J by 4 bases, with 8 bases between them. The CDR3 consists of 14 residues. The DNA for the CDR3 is TGCGCCAGCAGCCAAGATCTAGGGGCAGATACGCAGTATTTT. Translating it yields CASSQDLGADTQYF.

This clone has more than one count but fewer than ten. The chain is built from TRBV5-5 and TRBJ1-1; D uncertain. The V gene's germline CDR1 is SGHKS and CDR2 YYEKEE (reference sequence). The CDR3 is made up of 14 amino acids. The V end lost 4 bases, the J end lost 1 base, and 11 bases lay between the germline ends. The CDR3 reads CASSRGLRNTEAFF. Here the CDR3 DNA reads TGTGCCAGCAGCCGGGGTCTCAGGAACACTGAAGCTTTCTTT. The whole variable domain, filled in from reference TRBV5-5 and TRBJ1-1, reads DAGVTQSPTHLIKTRGQQVTLRCSPISGHKSVSWYQQVLGQGPQFIFQYYEKEERGRGNFPDRFSARQFPNYSSELNVNALLLGDSALYLCASSRGLRNTEAFFGQGTRLTVV.

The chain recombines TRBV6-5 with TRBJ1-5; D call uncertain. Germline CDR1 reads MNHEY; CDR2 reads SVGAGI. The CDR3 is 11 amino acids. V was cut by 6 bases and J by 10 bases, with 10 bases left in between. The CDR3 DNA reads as TGTGCCAGCAGCGGGGTGGGACCCCAGCATTTT. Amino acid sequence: CASSGVGPQHF.

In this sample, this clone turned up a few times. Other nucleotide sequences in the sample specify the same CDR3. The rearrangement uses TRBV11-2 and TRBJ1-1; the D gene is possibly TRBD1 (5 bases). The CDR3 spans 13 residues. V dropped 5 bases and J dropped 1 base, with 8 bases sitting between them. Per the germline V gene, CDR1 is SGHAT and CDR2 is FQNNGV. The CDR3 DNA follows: TGTGCCAGCAGCGCCGACAGGAACACTGAAGCTTTCTTT. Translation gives CASSADRNTEAFF. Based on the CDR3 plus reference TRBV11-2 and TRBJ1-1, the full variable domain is EAGVAQSPRYKIIEKRQSVAFWCNPISGHATLYWYQQILGQGPKLLIQFQNNGVVDDSQLPKDRFSAERLKGVDSTLKIQPAKLEDSAVYLCASSADRNTEAFFGQGTRLTVV.

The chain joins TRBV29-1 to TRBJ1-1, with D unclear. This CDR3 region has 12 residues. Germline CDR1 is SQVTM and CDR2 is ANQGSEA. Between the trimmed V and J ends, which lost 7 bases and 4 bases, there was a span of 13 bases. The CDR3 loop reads CSAGDLGTEAFF. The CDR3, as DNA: TGCAGCGCGGGTGATCTGGGCACTGAAGCTTTCTTT.

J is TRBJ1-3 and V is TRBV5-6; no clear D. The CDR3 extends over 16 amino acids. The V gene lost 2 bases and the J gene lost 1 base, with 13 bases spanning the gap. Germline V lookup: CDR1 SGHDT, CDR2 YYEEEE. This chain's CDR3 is CASSFVSGRSGNTIYF. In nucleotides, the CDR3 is TGTGCCAGCAGCTTCGTCTCAGGAAGGTCTGGAAACACCATATATTTT.

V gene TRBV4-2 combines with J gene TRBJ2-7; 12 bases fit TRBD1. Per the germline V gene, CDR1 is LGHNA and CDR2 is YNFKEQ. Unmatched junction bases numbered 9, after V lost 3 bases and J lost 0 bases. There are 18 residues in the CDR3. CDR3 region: CASSQSFAGQGASYEQYF. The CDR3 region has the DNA TGTGCCAGCAGCCAGTCCTTCGCGGGACAGGGGGCCTCCTACGAGCAGTACTTC.

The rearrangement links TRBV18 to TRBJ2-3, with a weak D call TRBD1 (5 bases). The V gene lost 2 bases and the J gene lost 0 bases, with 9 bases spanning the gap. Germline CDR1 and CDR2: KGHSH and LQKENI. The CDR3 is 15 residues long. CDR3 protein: CASSPMGRSTDTQYF. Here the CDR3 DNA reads TGTGCCAGCTCACCAATGGGGCGTAGCACAGATACGCAGTATTTT.

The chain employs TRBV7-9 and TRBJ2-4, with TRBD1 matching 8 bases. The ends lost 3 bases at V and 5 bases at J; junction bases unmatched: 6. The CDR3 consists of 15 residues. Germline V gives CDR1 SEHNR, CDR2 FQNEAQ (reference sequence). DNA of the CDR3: TGTGCCAGCAGCTTGAGTTCGACAGGGGAAAACATTCAGTACTTC. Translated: CASSLSSTGENIQYF.

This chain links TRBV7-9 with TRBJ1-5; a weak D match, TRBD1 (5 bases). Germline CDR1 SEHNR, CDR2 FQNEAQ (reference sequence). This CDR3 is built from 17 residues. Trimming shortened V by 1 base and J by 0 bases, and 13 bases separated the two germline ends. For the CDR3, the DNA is TGTGCCAGCAGCTTAGAATTCGGGACGGATAGCAATCAGCCCCAGCATTTT. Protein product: CASSLEFGTDSNQPQHF.

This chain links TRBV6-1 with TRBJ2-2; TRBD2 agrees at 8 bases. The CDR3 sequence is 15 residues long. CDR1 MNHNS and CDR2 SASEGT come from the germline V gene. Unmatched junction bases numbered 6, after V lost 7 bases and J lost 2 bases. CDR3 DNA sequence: TGTGCCAGCAATTTTGCGGGGGGAAACACCGGGGAGCTGTTTTTT. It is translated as CASNFAGGNTGELFF.

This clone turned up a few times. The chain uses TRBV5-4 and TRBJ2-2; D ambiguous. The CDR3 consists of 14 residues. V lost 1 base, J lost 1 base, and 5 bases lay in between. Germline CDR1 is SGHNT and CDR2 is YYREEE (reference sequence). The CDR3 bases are TGTGCCAGCAGCTTGAGTAAGAACACCGGGGAGCTGTTTTTT. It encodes CASSLSKNTGELFF.

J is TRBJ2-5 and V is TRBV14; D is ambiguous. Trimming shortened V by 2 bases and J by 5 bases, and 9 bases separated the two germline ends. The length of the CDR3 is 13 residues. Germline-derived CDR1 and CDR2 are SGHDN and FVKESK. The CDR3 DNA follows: TGTGCCAGCAGCCAACTTTTTAGGGAGACCCAGTACTTC. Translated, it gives CASSQLFRETQYF.

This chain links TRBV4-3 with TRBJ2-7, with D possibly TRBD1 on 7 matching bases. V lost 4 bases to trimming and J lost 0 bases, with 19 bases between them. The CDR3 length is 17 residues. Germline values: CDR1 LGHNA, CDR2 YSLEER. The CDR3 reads CASSPSIGGGHSYEQYF. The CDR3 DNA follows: TGCGCCAGCAGCCCCAGTATTGGAGGGGGCCACTCCTACGAGCAGTACTTC.

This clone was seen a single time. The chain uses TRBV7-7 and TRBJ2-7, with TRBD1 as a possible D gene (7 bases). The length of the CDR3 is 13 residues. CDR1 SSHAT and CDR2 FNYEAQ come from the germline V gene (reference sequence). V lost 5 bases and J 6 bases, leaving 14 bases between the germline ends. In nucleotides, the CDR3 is TGTGCCAGCAGCCTGAACAGGGGAGGCGAGCAGTACTTC. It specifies CASSLNRGGEQYF.

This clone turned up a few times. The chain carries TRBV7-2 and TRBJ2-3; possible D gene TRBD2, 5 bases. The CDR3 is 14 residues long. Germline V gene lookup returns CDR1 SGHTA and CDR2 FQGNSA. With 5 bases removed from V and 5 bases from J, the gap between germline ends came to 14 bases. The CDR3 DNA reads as TGTGCCAGCAGCCAAGGGCCTAGCCGAGATACGCAGTATTTT. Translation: CASSQGPSRDTQYF.

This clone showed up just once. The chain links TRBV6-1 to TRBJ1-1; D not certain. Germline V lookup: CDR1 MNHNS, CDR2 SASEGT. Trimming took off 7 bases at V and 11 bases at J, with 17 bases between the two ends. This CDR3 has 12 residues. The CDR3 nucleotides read TGTGCCAGCATCTCAGGCCTTGGTGGTGCTTTCTTT. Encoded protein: CASISGLGGAFF.

The CDR3 bases are TGTGCCAATAACGGGGGCGGCTACAATGAGCAGTTCTTC. This translates into CANNGGGYNEQFF. V and J are TRBV6-6 and TRBJ2-1; either TRBD1 or TRBD2 may supply D (6 bases each). The CDR3 loop spans 13 amino acids. V lost 10 bases and J 3 bases, leaving 13 bases between the germline ends. Germline V gene data show CDR1 as MNHNY and CDR2 as SVGAGI (reference sequence).

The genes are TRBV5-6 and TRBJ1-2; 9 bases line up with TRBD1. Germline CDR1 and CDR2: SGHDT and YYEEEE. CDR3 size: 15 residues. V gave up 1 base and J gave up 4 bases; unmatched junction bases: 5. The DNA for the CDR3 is TGTGCCAGCAGCTTGAGGGGACAGGGATCCTATGGCTACACCTTC. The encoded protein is CASSLRGQGSYGYTF.

Here the CDR3 reads CASGEGLGTEAFF. The CDR3 DNA is TGCGCCAGCGGGGAGGGCCTTGGGACTGAAGCTTTCTTT. This chain joins TRBV5-1 and TRBJ1-1, with D unclear. Germline V CDR1 and CDR2: SGHRS, YFSETQ. The CDR3 totals 13 residues. V was pared by 7 bases and J by 5 bases, with 15 bases between.

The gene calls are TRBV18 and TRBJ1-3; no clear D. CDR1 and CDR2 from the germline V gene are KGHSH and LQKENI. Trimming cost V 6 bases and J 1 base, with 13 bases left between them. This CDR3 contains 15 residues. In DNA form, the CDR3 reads TGTGCCAGCTCTGAGATGGCAGAATCTGGAAACACCATATATTTT. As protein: CASSEMAESGNTIYF.

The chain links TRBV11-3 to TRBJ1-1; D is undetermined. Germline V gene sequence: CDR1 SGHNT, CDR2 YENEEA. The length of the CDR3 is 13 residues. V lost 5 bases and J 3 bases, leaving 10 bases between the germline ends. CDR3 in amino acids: CASSVEGDTEAFF. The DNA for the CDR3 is TGTGCCAGCAGCGTCGAGGGAGACACTGAAGCTTTCTTT. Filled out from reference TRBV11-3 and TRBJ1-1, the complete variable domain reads EAGVVQSPRYKIIEKKQPVAFWCNPISGHNTLYWYLQNLGQGPELLIRYENEEAVDDSQLPKDRFSAERLKGVDSTLKIQPAELGDSAVYLCASSVEGDTEAFFGQGTRLTVV.

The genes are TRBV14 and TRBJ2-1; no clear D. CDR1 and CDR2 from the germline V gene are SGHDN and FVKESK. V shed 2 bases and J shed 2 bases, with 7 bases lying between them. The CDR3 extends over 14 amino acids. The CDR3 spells CASSQNRAYNEQFF. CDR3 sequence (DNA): TGTGCCAGCAGCCAAAACAGAGCCTACAATGAGCAGTTCTTC.

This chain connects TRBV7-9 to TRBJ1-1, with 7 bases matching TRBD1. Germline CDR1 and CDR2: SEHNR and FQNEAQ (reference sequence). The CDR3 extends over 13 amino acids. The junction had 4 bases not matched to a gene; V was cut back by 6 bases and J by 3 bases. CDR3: CASRKQGHTEAFF. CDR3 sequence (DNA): TGTGCCAGCAGAAAACAGGGGCACACTGAAGCTTTCTTT. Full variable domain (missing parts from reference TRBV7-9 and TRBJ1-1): DTGVSQNPRHKITKRGQNVTFRCDPISEHNRLYWYRQTLGQGPEFLTYFQNEAQLEKSRLLSDRFSAERPKGSFSTLEIQRTEQGDSAMYLCASRKQGHTEAFFGQGTRLTVV.

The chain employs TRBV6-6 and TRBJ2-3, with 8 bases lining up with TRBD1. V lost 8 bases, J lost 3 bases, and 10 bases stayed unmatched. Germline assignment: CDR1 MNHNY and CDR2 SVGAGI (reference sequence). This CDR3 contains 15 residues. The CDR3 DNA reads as TGTGCCAGCGGACGACAGGGGAAGGGGACAGATACGCAGTATTTT. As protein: CASGRQGKGTDTQYF.